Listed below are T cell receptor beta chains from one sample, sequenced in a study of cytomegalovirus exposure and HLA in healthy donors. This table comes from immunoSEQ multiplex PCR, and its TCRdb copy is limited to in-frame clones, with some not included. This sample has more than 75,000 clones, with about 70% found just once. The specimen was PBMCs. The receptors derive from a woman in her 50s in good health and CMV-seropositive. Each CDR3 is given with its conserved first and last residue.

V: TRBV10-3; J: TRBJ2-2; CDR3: CAIRQREADGELFF
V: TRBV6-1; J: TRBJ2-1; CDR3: CASSEELAGANEQFF
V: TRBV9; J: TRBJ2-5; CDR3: CASSPEREAQETQYF
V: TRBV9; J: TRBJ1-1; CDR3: CASSVLTDLEAFF
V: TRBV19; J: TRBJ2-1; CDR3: CASKDVGGRRDNEQFF
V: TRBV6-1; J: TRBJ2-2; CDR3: CASSGGDRSPSETGELFF
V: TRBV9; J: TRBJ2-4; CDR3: CASSVGPGSENIQYF
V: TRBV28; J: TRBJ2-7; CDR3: CASRSTLLAGGSYEQYF
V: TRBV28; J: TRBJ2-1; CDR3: CASSLFRGGATFQFF
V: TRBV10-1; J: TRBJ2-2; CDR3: CASSAAFTGELFF
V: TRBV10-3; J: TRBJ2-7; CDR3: CAISEEQGWEQYF
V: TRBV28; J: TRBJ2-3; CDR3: CASSLRGISTDTQYF
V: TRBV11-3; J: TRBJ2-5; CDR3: CASSFFRTSGRSETQYF
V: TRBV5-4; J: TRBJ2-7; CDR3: CASSGGGGRLYEQYF
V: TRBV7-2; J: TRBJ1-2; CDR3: CASSLARSRQGHTF
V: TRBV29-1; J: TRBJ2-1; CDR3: CSVEDLGQAGEQFF
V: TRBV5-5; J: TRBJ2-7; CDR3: CASSRPRANYEQYF
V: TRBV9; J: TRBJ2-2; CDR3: CASSERGQINTGELFF
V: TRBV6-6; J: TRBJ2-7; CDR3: CASSDRDTPYEQYF
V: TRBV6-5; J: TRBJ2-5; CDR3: CASSYSLQETQYF